This T cell receptor beta chain was sequenced for a study of blood T cells in healthy people across ages. Study information: Every two T cells gave about one barcoded beta molecule via template switching. General study results and limits: The study regarded diversity estimates from one million T cells as underestimates. A roughly linear age-dependent decrease characterized TCR beta diversity per million T cells.

The CDR3 contains 15 residues. CDR1 is SGHRS and CDR2 is YFSETQ in the germline V gene. V lost 0 bases to trimming and J lost 3 bases; unmatched junction nucleotides: 2. A sample-barcoded 5' primer and a J-beta primer mix were used in a second PCR of roughly 7 to 11 cycles. Sequencing of every sample gave 2.5 million or more CDR3-containing paired-end reads. TCRdb itself ran the 5' RACE reads through MiXCR, one entry per CDR3 protein. The repertoire holds hundreds of thousands of distinct CDR3 sequences, 49% seen once, with roughly 31% in the top ten. This clonotype was picked up a small number of times. The antigen remains undetermined.

Sequenced material: blood. The receptor was derived from an older woman in good health. The genes are TRBV5-1 and TRBJ2-7; TRBD2 aligns across 11 bases. The CDR3, as DNA: TGCGCCAGCAGCTTGGGGGGGACTAGCGGCTACGAGCAGTACTTC. Translating it yields CASSLGGTSGYEQYF.